These 22 T cell receptor beta chains were sequenced from one sample in a study of Ad26.COV2.S vaccination and SARS-CoV-2 variants. Here immunoSEQ multiplex PCR was the method, and the copy in TCRdb shows in-frame clones only, minus some. The sample consists of almost 400,000 clones, over 75% of them appearing once. This sample's treatment: about 20 received Ad26.COV2.S at low or high dose, single or two shots; roughly five received placebo; per-sample allocation not given. Samples analyzed were those drawn on day 63 after the first vaccine or placebo injection. This material consisted of peripheral blood, taken in a trial of Ad26.COV2.S vaccine versus placebo. These receptors originate from a person aged 18-65 years who received the Ad26.COV2.S COVID-19 vaccine or a placebo.

The chain uses TRBV28 and TRBJ2-2, with D maybe TRBD2 (6 bases). Germline-derived CDR1 and CDR2 are MDHEN and SYDVKM. The CDR3 sequence is 13 residues long. Trimming took 7 bases from V and 7 from J, leaving 13 bases between them. CDR3 loop: CASIMGGNGELFF. In DNA form, the CDR3 reads TGTGCCAGCATCATGGGGGGAAACGGGGAGCTGTTTTTT.

CDR3 bases: TGTGCCAGCAGTACGCCGACTAGTTTGCGCGAGCAGTACTTC. This encodes CASSTPTSLREQYF. The chain combines TRBV6-2 or TRBV6-3 with TRBJ2-7; TRBD2 might be the D (6 bases). Trimming removed 5 bases from V and 6 bases from J, with 17 bases in between. Germline V gene lookup returns CDR1 MNHEY and CDR2 SVGEGT. This CDR3 is 14 amino acids long.

Remarks on this clone: The junction departs from germline at one end; a sequencing error may be responsible. This rearrangement joins TRBV28 to TRBJ1-2; 8 bases agree with TRBD1. Per germline, CDR1 MDHEN and CDR2 SYDVKM. The CDR3 length is 11 residues. The chain's CDR3 is CASSTRTGIIF. The CDR3 DNA follows: TGTGCCAGCAGTACACGGACAGGGATTATCTTC.

The rearrangement joins TRBV4-2 to TRBJ1-1; TRBD1 might be the D (6 bases). This CDR3 is 16 amino acids long. From germline, CDR1 is LGHNA and CDR2 YNFKEQ. V shed 0 bases and J shed 4 bases, with 15 bases lying between them. The CDR3 loop is CASSQERRQAGTEAFF. The CDR3 DNA follows: TGTGCCAGCAGCCAAGAAAGGCGACAGGCCGGCACTGAAGCTTTCTTT.

This rearrangement joins TRBV5-4 to TRBJ2-3, with TRBD2 matching 8 bases. From germline, CDR1 is SGHNT and CDR2 YYREEE (reference sequence). J gave up 4 bases and V 4 bases, and 14 bases lay outside the gene matches. This CDR3 is 17 amino acids long. CDR3 sequence reads: CASSPEGRAGVADTQYF. CDR3 in DNA: TGTGCCAGCAGCCCCGAGGGGCGAGCGGGAGTAGCAGATACGCAGTATTTT.

The chain links TRBV6-1 to TRBJ1-6; weak D call: TRBD1 (6 bases). Trimming pared 3 bases from V and 10 bases from J, leaving 16 bases between. Germline CDR1 reads MNHNS; CDR2 reads SASEGT. This CDR3 has 15 residues. CDR3 coding DNA: TGTGCCAGCAGTGAGGGGCCCAGTCAGGGGTCACCCCTCCACTTT. It codes for CASSEGPSQGSPLHF.

The gene calls are TRBV28 and TRBJ2-1; TRBD2 agrees at 8 bases. CDR1 MDHEN and CDR2 SYDVKM come from the germline V gene. Trimming took 5 bases from V and 7 from J; bases not matched to a gene: 13. This CDR3 has 16 amino acids. CDR3 region: CASSGAGGGLMNEQFF. CDR3 DNA: TGTGCCAGCAGTGGGGCGGGAGGAGGTCTTATGAATGAGCAGTTCTTC.

V gene TRBV19 combines with J gene TRBJ1-1, with D tentatively TRBD1 (5 bases). The germline gives CDR1 LNHDA, CDR2 SQIVND (reference sequence). The V gene lost 2 bases and the J gene lost 6 bases, with 10 bases spanning the gap. The CDR3 extends over 13 amino acids. The CDR3 DNA is TGTGCCAGTAGTATATCCCTGGGGGCTGAAGCTTTCTTT. The encoded protein is CASSISLGAEAFF.

V is TRBV7-6 and J is TRBJ2-3; 7 bases are shared with TRBD2. J was trimmed by 5 bases and V by 1 base; bases with no gene match: 6. The CDR3 is made up of 15 amino acids. CDR1 is SGHVS, CDR2 FNYEAQ, per germline. CDR3 sequence: CASSLVMERGDTQYF. The CDR3 DNA reads TGTGCCAGCAGCTTAGTAATGGAGCGGGGAGATACGCAGTATTTT.

The chain joins TRBV29-1 to TRBJ2-5, with 9 bases that match TRBD1. V trimming: 8 bases; J trimming: 5 bases; junction bases outside the gene matches: 12. CDR1 and CDR2 from the germline V gene are SQVTM and ANQGSEA. CDR3 length: 14 amino acids. The DNA for the CDR3 is TGCAGCACAGTAGACAGGGGGACGTGGGAGACCCAGTACTTC. It is translated as CSTVDRGTWETQYF. The full variable domain, with the rest looked up from reference TRBV29-1 and TRBJ2-5, is SAVISQKPSRDICQRGTSLTIQCQVDSQVTMMFWYRQQPGQSLTLIATANQGSEATYESGFVIDKFPISRPNLTFSTLTVSNMSPEDSSIYLCSTVDRGTWETQYFGPGTRLLVL.

V usage is TRBV6-1 and J usage is TRBJ2-3; D is perhaps TRBD1 or TRBD2 (6 bases each). The CDR3 is 14 residues long. V shed 3 bases and J shed 7 bases, with 14 bases lying between them. The germline V gene has CDR1 MNHNS and CDR2 SASEGT. As DNA, the CDR3 is TGTGCCAGCAGTGAGGGGGGCGAACGATATACGCAGTATTTT. Translating gives CASSEGGERYTQYF.

The chain recombines TRBV5-1 with TRBJ2-3; 10 nucleotides line up with TRBD2. CDR1 and CDR2 from the germline V gene are SGHRS and YFSETQ. V shed 4 bases and J 0 bases; nucleotides not matched to a gene: 8. This CDR3 has 17 residues. The CDR3 protein is CASSPETSGVSTDTQYF. CDR3 nucleotides: TGCGCCAGCAGCCCCGAAACTAGCGGGGTGAGCACAGATACGCAGTATTTT.

V usage is TRBV6-5 and J usage is TRBJ2-1; D perhaps matches TRBD2 (5 bases). This CDR3 has 11 residues. V dropped 8 bases and J dropped 7 bases, with 9 bases sitting between them. Germline-derived CDR1 and CDR2 are MNHEY and SVGAGI. This CDR3 is CASHTRNEQFF. The CDR3 DNA reads as TGTGCCAGCCACACTAGGAATGAGCAGTTCTTC.

The chain is built from TRBV11-3 and TRBJ2-2; 8 nucleotides agree with TRBD2. J was trimmed by 0 bases and V by 4 bases; bases with no gene match: 1. Germline V lookup: CDR1 SGHNT, CDR2 YENEEA. CDR3 length equals 15 residues. The CDR3 is CASSSGLANTGELFF. As DNA, the CDR3 is TGTGCCAGCAGCTCGGGACTAGCGAACACCGGGGAGCTGTTTTTT.

The chain carries TRBV12-5 and TRBJ1-5, with no clear D. Trimming stripped 6 bases from V and 9 bases from J, with 21 bases between. The germline gives CDR1 LGHNT, CDR2 FRNRAP. The CDR3 has 15 residues. CDR3 coding DNA: TGTGCTAGTGGCGACGCCGGGGTTATTGTGCCGCCCCAGCATTTT. It translates to CASGDAGVIVPPQHF.

CDR3 sequence: CASSLLRGGRYNEQFF. The CDR3 coding sequence is TGTGCCAGCAGCTTACTTCGCGGGGGCCGGTACAATGAGCAGTTCTTC. J is TRBJ2-1 and V is TRBV11-2; tentative D call: TRBD2 (7 bases). Trimming shortened V by 2 bases and J by 4 bases, and 15 bases separated the two germline ends. CDR3 length equals 16 residues. CDR1 is SGHAT, CDR2 FQNNGV, per germline.

About this clone itself: This same CDR3 is encoded by further DNA sequences in the sample. The chain couples TRBV28 to TRBJ2-7; D not certain. From germline, CDR1 is MDHEN and CDR2 SYDVKM. Trimming left V 2 bases short and J 4 bases short, with 3 bases between. This CDR3 spans 11 amino acids. The CDR3 region is CASSLKYEQYF. In DNA, the CDR3 is TGTGCCAGCAGTTTAAAGTACGAGCAGTACTTC.

With regard to this clone: Other DNA variants within this sample encode the same CDR3. The rearrangement uses TRBV2 and TRBJ2-7, with D uncertain. There are 11 residues in the CDR3. Germline V CDR1 and CDR2: SNHLY, FYNNEI. The ends were cut back, 4 bases at V and 3 bases at J, with 4 bases in the middle. The CDR3 nucleotides read TGTGCCAGCAGTGCCCGCTACGAGCAGTACTTC. The encoded protein is CASSARYEQYF.

The V call is TRBV28, the J call TRBJ2-7; D is possibly TRBD1 (5 bases). Trimming removed 2 bases at V and 13 bases at J, with 18 bases between. This CDR3 contains 13 residues. Germline V gene sequence: CDR1 MDHEN, CDR2 SYDVKM. The CDR3 loop reads CASSLKVGLLLYF. CDR3 nucleotide sequence: TGTGCCAGCAGTTTAAAGGTGGGGCTCCTCCTTTACTTC.

This CDR3 reads CASSATGLSGNTIYF. Written as DNA, the CDR3 is TGTGCCAGCTCAGCGACAGGTCTCTCTGGAAACACCATATATTTT. J is TRBJ1-3 and V is TRBV18; D might be TRBD1 (6 bases). CDR1 is KGHSH and CDR2 is LQKENI in the germline V gene. The CDR3 has 15 amino acids. The ends were cut back, 5 bases at V and 0 bases at J, with 11 bases in the middle. The full variable domain, with the rest looked up from reference TRBV18 and TRBJ1-3, is NAGVMQNPRHLVRRRGQEARLRCSPMKGHSHVYWYRQLPEEGLKFMVYLQKENIIDESGMPKERFSAEFPKEGPSILRIQQVVRGDSAAYFCASSATGLSGNTIYFGEGSWLTVV.

The chain uses TRBV6-5 and TRBJ2-7; TRBD1 aligns across 7 bases. V shed 0 bases and J 5 bases; nucleotides not matched to a gene: 7. The germline gives CDR1 MNHEY, CDR2 SVGAGI. The CDR3 sequence is 15 residues long. The CDR3 sequence: CASSYSWGQLNEQYF. The CDR3 DNA sequence: TGTGCCAGCAGTTACTCTTGGGGACAGCTAAACGAGCAGTACTTC.

The CDR3 DNA is TGTGCCAGCAGCTTCTCGAGCGGGCTAGACAATGAGCAGTTCTTC. Protein sequence: CASSFSSGLDNEQFF. The V call is TRBV7-6, the J call TRBJ2-1; D is perhaps TRBD2 (6 bases). Looked up from germline, CDR1 is SGHVS and CDR2 is FNYEAQ. This CDR3 is built from 15 residues. V lost 3 bases and J 5 bases, leaving 14 bases between the germline ends.